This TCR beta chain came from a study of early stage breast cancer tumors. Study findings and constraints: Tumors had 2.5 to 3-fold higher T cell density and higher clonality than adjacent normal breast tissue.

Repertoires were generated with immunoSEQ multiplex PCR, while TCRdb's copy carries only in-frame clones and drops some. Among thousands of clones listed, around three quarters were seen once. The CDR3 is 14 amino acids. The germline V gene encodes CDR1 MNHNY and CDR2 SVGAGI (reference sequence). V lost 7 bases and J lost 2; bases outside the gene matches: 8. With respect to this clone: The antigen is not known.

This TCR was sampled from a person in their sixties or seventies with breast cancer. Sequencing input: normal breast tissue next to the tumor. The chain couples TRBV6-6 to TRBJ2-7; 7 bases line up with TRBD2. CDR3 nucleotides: TGTGCCAGCACCCAGACTAGCATGACCTACGAGCAGTACTTC. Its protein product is CASTQTSMTYEQYF.